This TCR beta chain derives from a study of blood T cell repertoires in COVID-19. CDR1 and CDR2 (germline): KGHSH, LQKENI. The CDR3 is 12 amino acids. V shed 3 bases and J shed 7 bases, with 6 bases lying between them. This clone was seen only once. The method was immunoSEQ multiplex PCR; TCRdb's version includes in-frame clones alone and lacks a portion of them. The table lists 200,000 to 250,000 clones, 88% of them singletons. The specimen was PBMCs or T cells enriched from blood (not recorded which). This receptor was identified in a woman between 25 and 40 years old who had been exposed to COVID-19. The chain is built from TRBV18 and TRBJ2-2, with D unclear. The DNA for the CDR3 is TGTGCCAGCTCACCGGCACGCGGGGAGCTGTTTTTT. This codes for CASSPARGELFF. Drawing the rest from reference TRBV18 and TRBJ2-2, the complete variable domain is NAGVMQNPRHLVRRRGQEARLRCSPMKGHSHVYWYRQLPEEGLKFMVYLQKENIIDESGMPKERFSAEFPKEGPSILRIQQVVRGDSAAYFCASSPARGELFFGEGSRLTVL.